This paragraph covers one TCR beta chain sequence. No cognate antigen has been identified for it. No per-base quality is available; no much larger clone lies one base away. The cohort was made up of several hundred healthy bone marrow donors. All cohort members were sampled while nominally healthy, although unrecorded immune exposures were likely present. The donor tested CMV seropositive and was one of the 289 seropositive cohort members. Every donor gave a peripheral blood sample, and the peripheral blood mononuclear cells from that sample were used for TCR beta sequencing. Genomic DNA was extracted from the blood cell samples with the Qiagen DNeasy Blood Extraction Kit. The record originates from a study of cytomegalovirus exposure and HLA in healthy donors (dated by TCRdb to 2017 to 2019). With regard to the full study: According to an earlier analysis of several hundred of the donors, about 179 million T cells yielded 100 million or so unique TCR beta sequences and approximately 300 Gb of sequence data. Approximately 300 gigabases of sequencing data and 70 million to 100 million unique TCR sequences were included in an early release covering about 700 HLA-typed donors. Of the 398 genotyped donors, approximately 83% fell in the genetic ancestry cluster associated with self-reported Caucasian donors. The study was designed to test whether signatures of past pathogen exposure could be identified by cataloging public T cell receptors. Using immunosequencing, the study profiled T cell repertoires from around 670 subjects and related those repertoires to cytomegalovirus serostatus. In addition to the first cohort of 666 subjects, a separate validation cohort of about 120 different subjects was used. High-throughput TCR immunosequencing, statistical association of individual TCRs with disease status, and machine learning were combined to predict cytomegalovirus infection status. To study patterns of TCR occurrence, a later analysis re-analyzed previously published TCR beta repertoires from 550 to 800 donors and added high-resolution HLA genotyping. In the later analysis, no new phenotypic data were used to find candidate immune exposures; instead, reliance was placed on TCR beta sequences and their occurrence across donors. In an earlier analysis of 587 of the donors, high-throughput TCR beta sequencing was used to judge whether each TCR beta V gene segment behaved as functional or pseudogenic. Donor age, sex, ethnicity and CMV serostatus were compiled together with the repertoire data. A later genetic analysis used genome-wide SNP genotypes for about 60% of the roughly 670 donors, treating that subset as a discovery cohort. All discovery cohort repertoires had been generated on a single sequencing platform. Class I and class II HLA loci were covered by the typing at four-digit resolution. The number of typed donors differed by locus: 629-630 for A, B, C, DRB1 and DQB1; some 540 for DQA1; some 610 for DPA1; and some 470 for DPB1. Because of strong linkage in the cohort, roughly five DR-DQ haplotypes were treated as single units for association and clustering. Across roughly 420 genotyped donors of the cohort, an average of approximately 200,000 unique TCR beta nucleotide sequences per donor were sequenced, and approximately 19% of those sequences were non-productive. What the research found in general, with its limitations: Across donors, most TCR sequences were observed very rarely, whereas some public TCRs were present in many individuals. A later analysis reported that several top co-occurrence clusters appeared linked to parvovirus B19, influenza, CMV and Epstein-Barr virus. Linkage disequilibrium might explain the correlated functional status among segregating V segments, but an unknown experimental factor could not be excluded. Compared with the approximately 720-donor mean, donors in an Asian-associated ancestry cluster had fewer N-insertions in productive TCRs, according to a later genetic analysis. The only immune exposure information available for the cohort was CMV serostatus. In a later analysis, the rate of TCR association differed among HLA loci, with DRB1 alleles having the most associated TCRs and HLA-C alleles having the fewest. In vitro tests confirmed that a few of the cytomegalovirus-associated TCR beta chains recognize cytomegalovirus antigens. The authors suggested that the approach could potentially be generalized to other disease states and immunological phenotypes. In an earlier analysis of fewer than 750 of the donors, most TCR beta V segments were observed in productive rearrangements about 90% or about 30% of the time, broadly matching IMGT annotations. The study listed 150 to 200 TCR beta chains as associated with cytomegalovirus. The classifier was reported to diagnose cytomegalovirus status with high specificity and sensitivity in both the original and validation cohorts. Because HLA typing was unavailable for some donors at each locus, only the typed subset was used in association tests. When HLA alleles, especially DR and DQ, strongly co-occurred, TCR associations were difficult to assign to individual alleles. The earlier analysis of 450 to 700 of the donors excluded roughly 16 rarely observed V segments, including chromosome 9 orphons, because counts were too low. In a later genetic analysis, a missense DCLRE1C variant was associated with V-gene and J-gene trimming of TCR beta chains, and the association was replicated in an independent cohort. A further reported finding was that TCR beta sequences accurately predicted the HLA-A and HLA-B alleles for most subjects in the first cohort. Only TCR beta chains were sequenced in this cohort, and the absence of alpha or paired-chain data limited detectable features. At a false discovery rate of 0.05, a later analysis linked roughly 17,000 TCR beta sequences to specific HLA alleles. A cluster of highly shared sequence variants was judged likely to represent a technical artifact of the sequencing pipeline. Roughly uniform sequencing depth across donors was assumed in presence/absence analyses, although this assumption may not hold. Some IMGT-functional V segments, including TRBV6-2 and TRBV6-3, could not be told apart with the 87-base-pair reads, so those segments were excluded. In a later analysis, most CMV-associated TCR beta chains were found to appear HLA-restricted, with HLA associations seemingly driven largely by CMV exposure. In a later analysis, HLA-associated TCR beta chains showed more clonal expansion and lower generation probabilities than non-associated chains that were equally common.

V and J are trimmed by 2 bases and 8 bases, and the gene matches miss 12 bases of the junction. Its CDR3 holds 16 amino acids, cysteine through phenylalanine. The read is trimmed to its CDR3 DNA, 48 bases read in frame from base 1. Looking up the germline V gene yields CDR1 MNHEY and CDR2 SVGAGI. Libraries were prepared through the immunoSEQ multiplex PCR assay. For the multiplex PCR, a mixture combining 60 forward primers for TCR Vbeta segments and 13 reverse primers for TCR Jbeta segments was used. Amplification of the CDR3 region of rearranged TCR beta genes was performed with a multiplex PCR assay on genomic DNA. On the Illumina HiSeq System, the amplified TCR beta libraries were sequenced as 87-base-pair reads. Concerning the study's data processing: A later analysis tallied 75 million to 95 million unique TCR beta chains across the 666 repertoires, and 10 million to 11 million of those chains were shared by two or more donors. To remove PCR and sequencing errors, raw reads were error-corrected and collapsed into unique sequences using a nearest-neighbor algorithm that merged closely related sequences. Alignment of CDR3 sequences to IMGT reference sequences was used to assign V, D and J gene segments. For a sequence to be retained, a match of at least six nucleotides to both a V gene segment and a J gene segment was required. A rearrangement counted as productive if the CDR3 had no stop codons and remained in frame with V and J, and every other rearrangement counted as non-productive. CDR3 was defined by IMGT convention, running from the second conserved V-encoded cysteine to the conserved J-encoded phenylalanine. Sequences without an unambiguous match to a single V gene segment were excluded from the earlier analysis of 500 to 700 of the donors. An earlier analysis of around 600 of the donors classified V segments as functional when productive rearrangements were above 56.7% and as segregating when the standard deviation between donors was above 5%. A statistical classification framework was built to diagnose cytomegalovirus status from the catalog of TCR beta chain sequences. A later analysis assigned V and J genes by comparing TCR nucleotide sequences with IMGT/GENE-DB human TR gene sequences. The TCRdist pipeline was used in a later analysis to assign CDR3 sequences and most-parsimonious VDJ recombination scenarios. A later analysis defined each TCR beta chain by its CDR3 amino acid sequence plus V-gene family, and excluded reads lacking a unique V-gene family. In a later analysis, 500 to 650 highly shared, low-generation-probability nucleotide sequences were removed to address suspected cross-contamination and a sequencing artifact. In a later analysis, a clonal expansion index was calculated for each public chain from normalized within-repertoire ranks of inferred template counts. A later analysis computed generation probabilities with a VDJ recombination model fitted to out-of-frame rearrangements, and checked the results against IGoR. In a later analysis, TCR-TCR, TCR-HLA and TCR-CMV co-occurrence was scored with hypergeometric tests, and a repertoire-size bias correction was applied to TCR pairs. A later analysis estimated false discovery rates by permuting HLA or CMV assignments 20 times. In a later analysis, co-occurring TCRs were grouped using DBSCAN, and TCRdist sequence similarity was added for clustering within HLA-allele-positive subsets. Repertoires with fewer than 30,000 or more than 120,000 public chains, plus five repertoires with anomalous nucleotide sharing, were excluded from co-occurrence clustering. TCRdb's version of the immuneACCESS table is confined to in-frame rearrangements and falls short of the full clone set. An unresolved V gene accounts for under half of the shortfall where checked; the remainder is of unknown origin. V, J and clone size were drawn from that table, and D and trimming were deduced from the DNA. The table for this sample lists approximately 190,000 clones; about 86% of them were counted only once. The ten largest clones take up roughly 2.1% of the sample.

Sequences were obtained from PBMCs. In this chain, TRBV6-5 is recombined with TRBJ1-2, with 9 central nucleotides matching TRBD1. The TCR originated in a woman younger than 35 in good health and CMV-seropositive. The CDR3 loop reads CASSYTIGTGQSGYTF. The bases are TGTGCCAGCAGTTACACTATCGGGACAGGGCAAAGCGGCTACACCTTC.